This T cell receptor (beta chain) was sequenced for a study of PD-1 blockade in classical Hodgkin lymphoma. Study-level background: Each patient was given nivolumab 3 mg/kg through a vein every 2 weeks. General observations from the study: Relative to healthy donors, newly diagnosed patients reportedly had lower baseline TCR diversity, which was reported as lower still in relapsed/refractory patients. It was CD4+ TCR diversity, not CD8+, that rose significantly by C4D1. For complete responders, baseline diversity was comparable to that of newly diagnosed patients.

Every patient had relapsed following autologous stem cell transplantation, and cohorts differed in brentuximab vedotin exposure. Assay: immunoSEQ multiplex PCR; the TCRdb copy retains only in-frame clones and omits some. The data contain about 85,000 clones, around nine tenths of them singletons. Of note for this clone: Its antigen is unknown.

Germline assignment: CDR1 SGHTA and CDR2 FQGTGA. V lost 2 bases to trimming and J lost 4 bases, with 7 bases between them. The length of the CDR3 is 13 residues. The genes are TRBV7-3 and TRBJ2-3; D assignment may be TRBD1 or TRBD2 (5 bases each). Here the sequenced sample was peripheral blood mononuclear cells (PBMCs), taken before the second cycle of nivolumab. The clonotype was recovered from a human donor with classical Hodgkin lymphoma. The CDR3 nucleotides read TGTGCCAGCAGCTTACTGGGGGCAGATACGCAGTATTTT. This gives the protein CASSLLGADTQYF. The full variable domain, rest sourced from reference TRBV7-3 and TRBJ2-3, is GAGVSQTPSNKVTEKGKYVELRCDPISGHTALYWYRQSLGQGPEFLIYFQGTGAADDSGLPNDRFFAVRPEGSVSTLKIQRTERGDSAVYLCASSLLGADTQYFGPGTRLTVL.